The 15 T cell receptor beta chains below all came from one sample that was sequenced in a study of blood T cells in healthy people across ages. Through a sample-barcoded 5' primer and a J-beta primer mix, a second PCR was run for roughly 6 to 11 cycles. TCRdb processed the 5' RACE reads anew with MiXCR; each CDR3 protein has one entry. The sample includes about 800,000 distinct CDR3 sequences, 55% to 75% of them seen just once. Sequencing input: blood. The receptors originated from a young man in good health.

The count of this clonotype is one. The CDR3 DNA reads TGTGCCAGCAGCCAACTACCAGGGGACGGTAAGGTTCGTGGCTACACCTTC. It translates to CASSQLPGDGKVRGYTF. J is TRBJ1-2 and V is TRBV3-1, with TRBD1 as a possible D gene (6 bases). Germline values: CDR1 LGHDT, CDR2 YNNKEL (reference sequence). CDR3 size: 17 residues. Trimming removed 2 bases from V and 7 bases from J, with 23 bases in between. Filled out from reference TRBV3-1 and TRBJ1-2, the complete variable domain reads DTAVSQTPKYLVTQMGNDKSIKCEQNLGHDTMYWYKQDSKKFLKIMFSYNNKELIINETVPNRFSPKSPDKAHLNLHINSLELGDSAVYFCASSQLPGDGKVRGYTFGSGTRLTVV.

The chain combines TRBV29-1 with TRBJ2-7; 9 positions match TRBD1. Germline loops: CDR1 SQVTM, CDR2 ANQGSEA. The junction had 9 bases not matched to a gene; V was cut back by 5 bases and J by 4 bases. The CDR3 runs to 14 residues. The CDR3: CSVQTGTGKYEQYF. DNA for the CDR3: TGCAGCGTTCAAACCGGGACAGGGAAGTACGAGCAGTACTTC.

The sample holds a few counts of this clonotype. The chain has TRBV19 and TRBJ2-1; the D is unclear. CDR3 length equals 12 residues. CDR1 is LNHDA and CDR2 is SQIVND in the germline V gene (reference sequence). V was shortened by 5 bases and J by 4 bases, with 6 bases between the two germline ends. CDR3 sequence: CASSPRYNEQFF. The CDR3, as DNA: TGTGCCAGTAGTCCCCGATACAATGAGCAGTTCTTC.

V is TRBV28 and J is TRBJ2-7; tentative D call: TRBD1 (6 bases). The germline CDR1 and CDR2 sequences are MDHEN and SYDVKM. Trimming removed 8 bases at V and 5 bases at J, with 19 bases between. The CDR3 is made up of 14 amino acids. CDR3 nucleotides: TGTGCCAGCTCAGGCAGGGGTCGAGTCAACGAGCAGTACTTC. Its protein is CASSGRGRVNEQYF.

The chain couples TRBV6-6 to TRBJ2-5, with a tentative D call TRBD2 (5 bases). Germline CDR1 MNHNY, CDR2 SVGAGI (reference sequence). The germline V and J ends were trimmed by 0 bases and 13 bases, with 18 bases remaining between them. This CDR3 spans 14 amino acids. The CDR3 nucleotides are TGTGCCAGCAGTTACTCGGACTTAGAATCACCCCCGTACTTC. It translates to CASSYSDLESPPYF.

The chain uses TRBV4-3 and TRBJ2-6; D not resolved. Germline V gene sequence: CDR1 LGHNA, CDR2 YSLEER. The length of the CDR3 is 15 residues. With 2 bases removed from V and 0 bases from J, the gap between germline ends came to 5 bases. CDR3 region: CASSQRLSGANVLTF. CDR3 bases: TGCGCCAGCAGCCAACGACTCTCTGGGGCCAACGTCCTGACTTTC.

The chain joins TRBV20-1 to TRBJ2-3; D may be TRBD1 or TRBD2 (7 bases each). With 0 bases removed from V and 8 bases from J, the gap between germline ends came to 18 bases. Germline CDR1 DFQATT, CDR2 SNEGSKA (reference sequence). The CDR3 length is 15 residues. CDR3 amino acids: CSARDVQGGVATQYF. Written as DNA, the CDR3 is TGCAGTGCTAGAGATGTTCAGGGGGGGGTTGCTACGCAGTATTTT.

The CDR3 nucleotides are TGTGCCAGCAGTGAAAGGACTAGCGGGCCCTACGAGCAGTACTTC. It codes for CASSERTSGPYEQYF. The chain carries TRBV6-1 and TRBJ2-7; 11 bases line up with TRBD2. The CDR3 is 15 residues long. Germline-derived CDR1 and CDR2 are MNHNS and SASEGT. The junction had 2 bases not matched to a gene; V was cut back by 2 bases and J by 2 bases.

The V gene is TRBV7-2, the J gene TRBJ1-4; D is possibly TRBD1 (6 bases). V dropped 1 base and J dropped 7 bases, with 13 bases sitting between them. The germline V gene has CDR1 SGHTA and CDR2 FQGNSA. The CDR3 totals 15 residues. The CDR3 protein is CASSLVQDRSEKLFF. The CDR3 DNA is TGTGCCAGCAGCTTAGTCCAGGACAGAAGTGAAAAACTGTTTTTT.

This clonotype turned up a few times. A much larger clone lies one base from this, so it may be a read error. The J gene is TRBJ2-7, the V gene TRBV20-1; TRBD1 is a possible D gene (5 bases). This CDR3 is built from 12 residues. Germline-derived CDR1 and CDR2 are DFQATT and SNEGSKA (reference sequence). V dropped 3 bases and J dropped 7 bases, with 13 bases sitting between them. CDR3 DNA: TGCAGTGCTAGCCAGGGTATGAATGAGCAGTACTTC. This translates into CSASQGMNEQYF.

A few counts support this clonotype. The gene calls are TRBV4-2 and TRBJ1-2, with TRBD1 as a possible D gene (6 bases). Germline CDR1 is LGHNA and CDR2 is YNFKEQ. The V end was cut by 1 base, the J end by 0 bases, with 15 bases between. The CDR3 covers 17 residues. CDR3 nucleotides: TGTGCCAGCAGCCAAGGGGGGGCGAATCCCCCTAACTATGGCTACACCTTC. Translation: CASSQGGANPPNYGYTF.

The chain is built from TRBV29-1 and TRBJ2-1; 10 nucleotides agree with TRBD2. The CDR3 has 12 amino acids. Germline V gene lookup returns CDR1 SQVTM and CDR2 ANQGSEA. J lost 10 bases, V lost 5 bases, and 5 bases had no gene match. CDR3 sequence reads: CSVTGLAPEQFF. The CDR3 DNA reads TGCAGCGTTACGGGACTAGCGCCGGAGCAGTTCTTC.

In this sample, this clonotype turned up a few times. The chain uses TRBV4-3 and TRBJ1-4; D remains ambiguous. Trimming shortened V by 3 bases and J by 8 bases, and 13 bases separated the two germline ends. Germline-derived CDR1 and CDR2 are LGHNA and YSLEER. There are 14 residues in the CDR3. The CDR3 protein is CASSQRTVGEKLFF. CDR3 coding DNA: TGCGCCAGCAGCCAGCGTACAGTCGGAGAAAAACTGTTTTTT.

The chain couples TRBV20-1 to TRBJ2-5; 12 bases line up with TRBD2. The CDR3 is made up of 16 amino acids. The ends lost 1 base at V and 11 bases at J; junction bases unmatched: 14. Per germline, CDR1 DFQATT and CDR2 SNEGSKA (reference sequence). The CDR3 sequence is CSARGETSGRWDEQYF. In nucleotides, the CDR3 is TGCAGTGCTAGAGGAGAGACTAGCGGGAGATGGGATGAGCAGTACTTC.

The J gene is TRBJ2-1, the V gene TRBV7-9; 13 bases are shared with TRBD2. The CDR3 contains 15 residues. Trimming at V came to 4 bases and at J to 7 bases, leaving 4 bases not matched to a gene. Germline V gives CDR1 SEHNR, CDR2 FQNEAQ (reference sequence). The CDR3 protein is CASSWTSGRVNEQFF. The CDR3 DNA reads TGTGCCAGCAGCTGGACTAGCGGGAGAGTAAATGAGCAGTTCTTC. Complete variable domain (other parts from reference TRBV7-9 and TRBJ2-1): DTGVSQNPRHKITKRGQNVTFRCDPISEHNRLYWYRQTLGQGPEFLTYFQNEAQLEKSRLLSDRFSAERPKGSFSTLEIQRTEQGDSAMYLCASSWTSGRVNEQFFGPGTRLTVL.